This T cell receptor (beta chain) is drawn from a study of blood T cells in healthy people across ages. The CDR3 sequence is 17 residues long. Trimming removed 0 bases from V and 2 bases from J; junction bases left unmatched: 6. CDR1 is LGHNA and CDR2 is YSLEER in the germline V gene. Combining a sample-barcoded 5' primer with a J-beta primer mix, a second PCR ran for 7 to 11 cycles. TCRdb passed the 5' RACE reads through MiXCR, listing each CDR3 protein once. The repertoire holds a few hundred thousand distinct CDR3 sequences, approximately 30% seen once, with around 20% in the top ten. This receptor was identified in a woman in her 70s in good health. The chain is built from TRBV4-3 and TRBJ2-2; the match to TRBD1 covers 7 bases. Sequences were obtained from blood. The CDR3 spells CASSQDLGTVNTGELFF. CDR3 nucleotide sequence: TGCGCCAGCAGCCAAGATTTGGGGACAGTAAACACCGGGGAGCTGTTTTTT.